Shown below are 26 T cell receptor beta chains from a single sample sequenced in a study of cytomegalovirus exposure and HLA in healthy donors. Both 60 Vbeta primers and 13 Jbeta primers went into the PCR. Method: immunoSEQ multiplex PCR; TCRdb's copy keeps in-frame clones and lacks some. The sample comprises 100,000 to 150,000 clones, around 83% of which are singletons, and around 1.3% rests with the top ten. Source material: PBMCs. Every receptor here comes from a girl aged 2 to 9 in good health and CMV-seronegative.

As for this clone: One junction end does not reproduce the germline sequence, and a read error may be involved. V gene TRBV5-1 combines with J gene TRBJ2-7; TRBD1 is a possible D gene (5 bases). This CDR3 spans 13 amino acids. Germline loops: CDR1 SGHRS, CDR2 YFSETQ. Here the CDR3 reads CASSSRRGYEQCF. The DNA of the CDR3 is TGCGCCAGCAGCTCCCGAAGGGGATACGAGCAGTGCTTC.

The chain employs TRBV7-3 and TRBJ2-6; a possible D gene is TRBD2 (5 bases). CDR3 length: 19 residues. The germline V gene encodes CDR1 SGHTA and CDR2 FQGTGA. V was pared by 5 bases and J by 2 bases, with 22 bases between. DNA of the CDR3: TGTGCCAGCAGCATCCTAGGGTTAGCGAGTGGCGCTGGGGCCAACGTCCTGACTTTC. Protein sequence: CASSILGLASGAGANVLTF. Using reference TRBV7-3 and TRBJ2-6 for the parts outside the CDR3, the full variable domain is GAGVSQTPSNKVTEKGKYVELRCDPISGHTALYWYRQSLGQGPEFLIYFQGTGAADDSGLPNDRFFAVRPEGSVSTLKIQRTERGDSAVYLCASSILGLASGAGANVLTFGAGSRLTVL.

CDR3 nucleotides: TGCGCCAGCAAGCCATTTGGTGACTACGAGCAGTACTTC. This translates into CASKPFGDYEQYF. This sequence joins TRBV5-1 and TRBJ2-7, with D unclear. The CDR3 consists of 13 residues. CDR1 SGHRS and CDR2 YFSETQ come from the germline V gene. With 6 bases removed from V and 3 bases from J, the gap between germline ends came to 13 bases.

V and J are TRBV11-2 and TRBJ2-7; the match to TRBD1 covers 7 bases. V shed 4 bases and J 2 bases; nucleotides not matched to a gene: 8. Per the germline V gene, CDR1 is SGHAT and CDR2 is FQNNGV. The CDR3 sequence is 15 residues long. Written as DNA, the CDR3 is TGTGCCAGCAGCTCCATACGACAGGGTACCTACGAGCAGTACTTC. Amino acids: CASSSIRQGTYEQYF.

CDR3 bases: TGCAGCGTGGGGCCGGAAAAGTACTTGAACACTGAAGCTTTCTTT. Its translation: CSVGPEKYLNTEAFF. This sequence joins TRBV29-1 and TRBJ1-1; tentatively, D is TRBD1 (5 bases). Germline lookup yields CDR1 SQVTM and CDR2 ANQGSEA. V was pared by 6 bases and J by 0 bases, with 17 bases between. CDR3 size: 15 residues.

About this clone itself: This may be a read error, as it is one base from a much larger clone. The chain uses TRBV4-2 and TRBJ1-1; TRBD1 is a possible D gene (6 bases). This CDR3 is 12 amino acids long. The germline V and J ends were trimmed by 3 bases and 10 bases, with 12 bases remaining between them. The germline V gene encodes CDR1 LGHNA and CDR2 YNFKEQ. The DNA for the CDR3 is TGTGCCAGCAGCCAGGGACAAGTTGGAGCTTTCTTT. Translating gives CASSQGQVGAFF.

CDR3 sequence reads: CASTLRTGFYNEQFF. The CDR3, as DNA: TGCGCCAGCACCCTGAGAACAGGTTTCTACAATGAGCAGTTCTTC. V is TRBV5-1 and J is TRBJ2-1; D possibly corresponds to TRBD1 (5 bases). The CDR3 has 15 amino acids. CDR1 and CDR2 from the germline V gene are SGHRS and YFSETQ. The V end lost 6 bases, the J end lost 3 bases, and 16 bases lay between the germline ends. Based on the CDR3 plus reference TRBV5-1 and TRBJ2-1, the full variable domain is KAGVTQTPRYLIKTRGQQVTLSCSPISGHRSVSWYQQTPGQGLQFLFEYFSETQRNKGNFPGRFSGRQFSNSRSEMNVSTLELGDSALYLCASTLRTGFYNEQFFGPGTRLTVL.

This clone was picked up one time. The J gene is TRBJ2-3, the V gene TRBV10-3; D not certain. Between the trimmed V and J ends, which lost 0 bases and 0 bases, there was a span of 16 bases. This CDR3 has 18 amino acids. CDR1 and CDR2 (germline): ENHRY, SYGVKD. The DNA of the CDR3 is TGTGCCATCAGTGAGTCTTCACAGAGCATCCCTAGCACAGATACGCAGTATTTT. It translates to CAISESSQSIPSTDTQYF.

The genes are TRBV2 and TRBJ2-5; the match to TRBD2 covers 10 bases. The junction had 5 bases not matched to a gene; V was cut back by 6 bases and J by 1 base. CDR3 length: 15 residues. CDR1 and CDR2 from the germline V gene are SNHLY and FYNNEI. This CDR3 reads CASRELAGPQETQYF. The CDR3 DNA reads as TGTGCCAGCAGGGAACTAGCGGGGCCCCAAGAGACCCAGTACTTC.

The V call is TRBV6-6, the J call TRBJ1-6, with TRBD1 matching over 8 bases. CDR3 length equals 16 residues. Germline V gene lookup returns CDR1 MNHNY and CDR2 SVGAGI (reference sequence). The J segment lost 6 bases and the V segment lost 10 bases, leaving 14 bases of the junction unmatched. The chain's CDR3 is CATTSPGQVTNSPLHF. The CDR3 DNA is TGTGCCACCACCTCCCCGGGACAGGTCACTAATTCACCCCTCCACTTT.

This chain connects TRBV6-5 to TRBJ1-3, with 10 bases fitting TRBD1. This CDR3 comprises 15 residues. Germline trimming cut 6 bases from V and 4 bases from J; bases unmatched to any gene: 6. Germline CDR1 reads MNHEY; CDR2 reads SVGAGI. CDR3 DNA: TGTGCCAGCAGACGGGACAGGGGTTCGGGAAACACCATATATTTT. This translates into CASRRDRGSGNTIYF.

J is TRBJ1-1 and V is TRBV7-9; D uncertain. V lost 5 bases and J lost 3, with 13 bases in between. The CDR3 runs 14 residues. In germline, CDR1 is SEHNR, CDR2 FQNEAQ (reference sequence). This chain's CDR3 is CASSPRQQDTEAFF. The CDR3 coding sequence is TGTGCCAGCAGCCCCAGGCAACAAGACACTGAAGCTTTCTTT.

The chain uses TRBV13 and TRBJ2-7; a weak D match, TRBD1 (6 bases). V shed 5 bases and J shed 2 bases, with 13 bases lying between them. This CDR3 has 14 amino acids. From germline, CDR1 is PRHDT and CDR2 FYEKMQ (reference sequence). The CDR3 nucleotides are TGTGCCAGCAGCATACGATCAGGGGCCTACGAGCAGTACTTC. It specifies CASSIRSGAYEQYF.

Concerning this clone itself: The junction differs from germline at one of its ends, possibly a read error. This chain links TRBV6-1 with TRBJ2-7; 8 positions match TRBD1. The CDR3 extends over 15 amino acids. Germline CDR1 MNHNS, CDR2 SASEGT. CDR3: CASSEAGQVGYERYF. CDR3 nucleotides: TGTGCCAGCAGTGAAGCGGGACAGGTGGGCTACGAGCGGTACTTC.

This clone was detected a few times. The chain recombines TRBV2 with TRBJ1-1, with 9 bases that match TRBD1. With 6 bases clipped from V and 10 bases from J, the junction kept 15 bases outside the gene matches. The CDR3 runs 15 residues. Germline CDR1 is SNHLY and CDR2 is FYNNEI. The CDR3 nucleotides are TGTGCCAGCAGCCCAGGGGACAGGGCGTATTTGGGAGCTTTCTTT. Its translation: CASSPGDRAYLGAFF.

J is TRBJ2-3 and V is TRBV29-1; 9 bases agree with TRBD2. J gave up 11 bases and V 2 bases, and 17 bases lay outside the gene matches. CDR3 length: 16 residues. Germline CDR1 and CDR2: SQVTM and ANQGSEA. CDR3 protein: CSVENLLAGGPGVQYF. In nucleotides, the CDR3 is TGCAGCGTTGAAAATCTACTAGCGGGCGGCCCAGGTGTGCAGTATTTT.

V usage is TRBV11-2 and J usage is TRBJ2-1; the match to TRBD2 covers 13 bases. Looked up from germline, CDR1 is SGHAT and CDR2 is FQNNGV. The CDR3 consists of 17 residues. V gave up 4 bases and J gave up 4 bases; unmatched junction bases: 7. The CDR3 bases are TGTGCCAGCAGCTCCCAACTAGCGGGGGGGGTATACAATGAGCAGTTCTTC. It yields the protein CASSSQLAGGVYNEQFF.

The chain uses TRBV5-8 and TRBJ1-1; D unclear. CDR3 size: 13 residues. Germline assignment: CDR1 SGHTS and CDR2 YDEGEE. Trimming removed 0 bases from V and 0 bases from J, with 3 bases in between. The CDR3 reads CASSLDLNTEAFF. In DNA form, the CDR3 reads TGTGCCAGCAGCTTGGACTTGAACACTGAAGCTTTCTTT.

This chain links TRBV25-1 with TRBJ1-3; no clear D gene. CDR1 is MGHDK and CDR2 is SYGVNS in the germline V gene. CDR3 length equals 18 residues. Trimming shortened V by 1 base and J by 0 bases, and 16 bases separated the two germline ends. As DNA, the CDR3 is TGTGCCAGCAGTGAATTCTGGATAGAGGAGCACTCTGGAAACACCATATATTTT. Its protein product is CASSEFWIEEHSGNTIYF. The full variable domain, in which reference TRBV25-1 and TRBJ1-3 provide the parts outside the CDR3, is EADIYQTPRYLVIGTGKKITLECSQTMGHDKMYWYQQDPGMELHLIHYSYGVNSTEKGDLSSESTVSRIRTEHFPLTLESARPSHTSQYLCASSEFWIEEHSGNTIYFGEGSWLTVV.

The chain employs TRBV19 and TRBJ1-1; perhaps TRBD1 as D (6 bases). Trimming removed 6 bases from V and 13 bases from J, with 15 bases in between. The CDR3 loop spans 11 amino acids. The germline V gene has CDR1 LNHDA and CDR2 SQIVND (reference sequence). This CDR3 is CASRHTGWVFF. The CDR3 DNA reads TGTGCCAGTAGACACACAGGGTGGGTTTTCTTT.

V gene TRBV30 combines with J gene TRBJ1-5, with a possible D match to TRBD1 (5 bases). The length of the CDR3 is 14 residues. With 1 base removed from V and 0 bases from J, the gap between germline ends came to 7 bases. Germline V gives CDR1 GTSNPN, CDR2 SVGIG (reference sequence). CDR3: CAWSGQYSNQPQHF. In DNA, the CDR3 is TGTGCCTGGAGTGGACAGTATAGCAATCAGCCCCAGCATTTT.

This clone was seen only once. This chain links TRBV9 with TRBJ2-5; 12 positions match TRBD2. Trimming took 0 bases from V and 5 from J; bases not matched to a gene: 14. This CDR3 contains 19 residues. Germline V lookup: CDR1 SGDLS, CDR2 YYNGEE. As DNA, the CDR3 is TGTGCCAGCAGCGTAGACATGTGGGCTAGCGGGAGGGGGTCGGAGACCCAGTACTTC. Translated: CASSVDMWASGRGSETQYF. Using reference TRBV9 and TRBJ2-5 for the parts outside the CDR3, the full variable domain is DSGVTQTPKHLITATGQRVTLRCSPRSGDLSVYWYQQSLDQGLQFLIQYYNGEERAKGNILERFSAQQFPDLHSELNLSSLELGDSALYFCASSVDMWASGRGSETQYFGPGTRLLVL.

This sequence joins TRBV7-9 and TRBJ1-5; TRBD1 agrees at 7 bases. The trim removed 5 bases at V and 7 bases at J, leaving 8 bases unmatched. The CDR3 is 14 amino acids. Germline CDR1 and CDR2: SEHNR and FQNEAQ (reference sequence). The CDR3 spells CASSAGGSGQPQHF. The CDR3 region has the DNA TGTGCCAGCAGCGCAGGGGGGTCAGGACAGCCCCAGCATTTT.

The chain has TRBV7-2 and TRBJ2-7; 11 bases are shared with TRBD2. The germline gives CDR1 SGHTA, CDR2 FQGNSA. After removal of 1 base from V and 3 bases from J, the junction contained 8 bases not matched to a gene. This CDR3 contains 17 residues. The DNA for the CDR3 is TGTGCCAGCAGCTTAGTCGCGGGGACTAGCGGCATCTACGAGCAGTACTTC. Residues: CASSLVAGTSGIYEQYF.

Only a few counts were recorded for this clone. The chain employs TRBV27 and TRBJ2-3; 7 bases fit TRBD1. The CDR3 spans 15 residues. The germline V gene has CDR1 MNHEY and CDR2 SMNVEV (reference sequence). After removal of 6 bases from V and 1 base from J, the junction contained 7 bases not matched to a gene. The CDR3 region has the DNA TGTGCCAGCAGCATAGGGGGCGATCGCACAGATACGCAGTATTTT. Its translation is CASSIGGDRTDTQYF.

The V and J genes are TRBV6-4 and TRBJ2-5; TRBD2 is a possible D gene (6 bases). Germline V gene data show CDR1 as MRHNA and CDR2 as SNTAGT. V was pared by 2 bases and J by 9 bases, with 13 bases between. This CDR3 region has 13 residues. Here the CDR3 DNA reads TGTGCCAGCAGTGACGAGGCGGGGTCCTCCCAGTACTTC. It is translated as CASSDEAGSSQYF.